This T cell receptor (beta chain) was recorded in a study of blood T cell repertoires in COVID-19. Overall study: From T cells, B-cell-depleted T cells, or PBMCs came the material, which was cDNA or gDNA.

As originally analysed: Counts of nucleated cells, estimated from reference gene primer amplification, were obtained. Method: immunoSEQ multiplex PCR; TCRdb's copy keeps in-frame clones and lacks some. For V, J and clone size, that table is used; D and trimming come from the DNA. The repertoire holds about 44,000 clones, with around 82% as singletons. The CDR3 extends over 16 amino acids. V was pared by 2 bases and J by 5 bases, with 5 bases of the junction left unmatched. Germline V gene sequence: CDR1 SGHRS, CDR2 YFSETQ. This clonotype was sampled from an older woman with acute or convalescent COVID-19. The chain couples TRBV5-1 to TRBJ2-5; TRBD2 matches 14 bases. The sample comprised peripheral blood. The CDR3 DNA reads TGCGCCAGCAGCTTAGGACTAGCGGGAGGTTGGGAGACCCAGTACTTC. Encoded protein: CASSLGLAGGWETQYF.